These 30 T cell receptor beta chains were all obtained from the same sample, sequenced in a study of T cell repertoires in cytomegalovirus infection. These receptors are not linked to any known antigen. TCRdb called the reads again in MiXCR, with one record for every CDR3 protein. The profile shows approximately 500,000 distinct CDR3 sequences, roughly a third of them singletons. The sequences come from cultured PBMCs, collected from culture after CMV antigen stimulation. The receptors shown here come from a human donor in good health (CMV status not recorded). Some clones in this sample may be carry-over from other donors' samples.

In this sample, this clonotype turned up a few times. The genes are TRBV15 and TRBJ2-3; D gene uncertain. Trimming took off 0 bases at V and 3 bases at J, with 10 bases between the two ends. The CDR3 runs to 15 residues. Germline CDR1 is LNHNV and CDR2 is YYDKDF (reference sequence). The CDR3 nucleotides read TGTGCCACCAGCAGAGAGAGCTGGGAAACAGATACGCAGTATTTT. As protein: CATSRESWETDTQYF.

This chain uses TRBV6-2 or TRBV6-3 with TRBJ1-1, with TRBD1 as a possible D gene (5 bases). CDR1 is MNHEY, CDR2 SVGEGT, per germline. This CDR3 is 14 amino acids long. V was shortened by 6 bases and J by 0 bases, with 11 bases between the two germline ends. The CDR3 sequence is CASRMGPLNTEAFF. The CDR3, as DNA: TGTGCCAGCAGGATGGGACCTTTGAACACTGAAGCTTTCTTT.

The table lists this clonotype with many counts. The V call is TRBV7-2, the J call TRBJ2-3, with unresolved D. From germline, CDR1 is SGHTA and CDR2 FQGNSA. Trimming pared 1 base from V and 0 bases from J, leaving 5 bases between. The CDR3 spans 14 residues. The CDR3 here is CASSLGASTDTQYF. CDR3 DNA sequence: TGTGCCAGCAGCTTAGGGGCAAGCACAGATACGCAGTATTTT.

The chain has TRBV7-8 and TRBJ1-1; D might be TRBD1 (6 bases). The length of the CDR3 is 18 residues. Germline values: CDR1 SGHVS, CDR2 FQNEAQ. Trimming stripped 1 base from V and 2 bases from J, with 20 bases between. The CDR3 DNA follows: TGTGCCAGCAGCTTAGTGGGGGGGGGGGGCGAGGCAAACACTGAAGCTTTCTTT. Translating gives CASSLVGGGGEANTEAFF.

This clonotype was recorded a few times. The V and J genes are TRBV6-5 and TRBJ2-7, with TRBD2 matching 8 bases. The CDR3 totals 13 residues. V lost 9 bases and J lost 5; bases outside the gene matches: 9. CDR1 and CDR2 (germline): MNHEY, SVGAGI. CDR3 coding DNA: TGTGCCAGACAGACAGTAGCGGGACACGAGCAGTACGTC. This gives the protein CARQTVAGHEQYV.

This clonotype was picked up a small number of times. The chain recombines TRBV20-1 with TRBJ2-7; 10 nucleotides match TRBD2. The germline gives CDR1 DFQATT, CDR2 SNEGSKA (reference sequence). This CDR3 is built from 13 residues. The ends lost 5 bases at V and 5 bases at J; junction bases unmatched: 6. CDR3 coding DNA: TGCAGTGCTCCTCGAAGCGGGGGGGACGAGCAGTACTTC. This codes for CSAPRSGGDEQYF.

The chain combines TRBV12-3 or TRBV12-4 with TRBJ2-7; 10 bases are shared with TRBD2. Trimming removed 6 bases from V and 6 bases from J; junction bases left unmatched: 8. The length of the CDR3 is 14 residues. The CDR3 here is CASSLGGTSVEQYV. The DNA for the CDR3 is TGTGCCAGCAGCCTCGGCGGGACTAGCGTCGAGCAGTACGTC.

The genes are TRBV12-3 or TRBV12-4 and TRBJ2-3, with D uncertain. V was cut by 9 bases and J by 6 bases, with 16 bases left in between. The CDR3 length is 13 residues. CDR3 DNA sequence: TGTGCCAGTCGAGACCCCGCCTTTGATACGCAGTATTTT. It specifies CASRDPAFDTQYF.

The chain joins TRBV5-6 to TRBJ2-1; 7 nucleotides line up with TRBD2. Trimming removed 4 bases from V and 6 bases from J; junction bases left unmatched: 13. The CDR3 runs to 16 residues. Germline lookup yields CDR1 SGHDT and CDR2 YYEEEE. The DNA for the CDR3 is TGTGCCAGCAGCCTCCCCGGGACTACCCGCCTCAATGAGCAGTTCTTC. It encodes CASSLPGTTRLNEQFF. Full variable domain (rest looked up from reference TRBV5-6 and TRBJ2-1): DAGVTQSPTHLIKTRGQQVTLRCSPKSGHDTVSWYQQALGQGPQFIFQYYEEEERQRGNFPDRFSGHQFPNYSSELNVNALLLGDSALYLCASSLPGTTRLNEQFFGPGTRLTVL.

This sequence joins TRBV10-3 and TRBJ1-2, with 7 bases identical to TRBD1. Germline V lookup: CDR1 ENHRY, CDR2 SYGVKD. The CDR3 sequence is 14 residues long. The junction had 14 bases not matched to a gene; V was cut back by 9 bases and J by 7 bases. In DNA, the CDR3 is TGTGCCATAAGGGCAAACAGACAGGGATCTGGCTACACCTTC. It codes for CAIRANRQGSGYTF.

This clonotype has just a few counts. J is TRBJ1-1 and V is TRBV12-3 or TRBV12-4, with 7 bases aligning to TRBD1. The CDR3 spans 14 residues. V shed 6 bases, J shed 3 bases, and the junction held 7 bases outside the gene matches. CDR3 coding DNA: TGTGCCAGCAGGCTACAGGGGAAGTACACTGAAGCTTTCTTT. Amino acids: CASRLQGKYTEAFF.

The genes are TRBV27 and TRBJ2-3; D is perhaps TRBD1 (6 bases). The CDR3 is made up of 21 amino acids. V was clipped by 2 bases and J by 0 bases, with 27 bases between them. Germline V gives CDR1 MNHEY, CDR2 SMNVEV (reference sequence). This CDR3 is CASSLLHRQPRAQGSTDTQYF. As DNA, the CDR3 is TGTGCCAGCAGTTTACTCCACCGACAGCCAAGGGCCCAGGGGAGCACAGATACGCAGTATTTT.

The CDR3 coding sequence is TGTGCCAGCAGTGTCACCGGGACAGGGAATGAAAAACTGTTTTTT. This codes for CASSVTGTGNEKLFF. J is TRBJ1-4 and V is TRBV2, with 9 bases aligning to TRBD1. Trimming removed 4 bases from V and 5 bases from J; junction bases left unmatched: 5. The CDR3 is made up of 15 amino acids. Germline V gives CDR1 SNHLY, CDR2 FYNNEI.

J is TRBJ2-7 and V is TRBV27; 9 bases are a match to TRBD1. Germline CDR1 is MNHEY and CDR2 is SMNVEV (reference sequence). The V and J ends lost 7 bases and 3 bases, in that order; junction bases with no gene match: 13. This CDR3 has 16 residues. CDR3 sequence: CASKTIGTGLGYEQYF. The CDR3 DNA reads TGTGCCAGCAAGACTATCGGGACAGGGCTGGGCTACGAGCAGTACTTC.

In nucleotides, the CDR3 is TGCGCCAGCAGCTTGGGGCTAGCGGGAGTGTTTGCAGATACGCAGTATTTT. This sequence encodes CASSLGLAGVFADTQYF. The chain has TRBV5-1 and TRBJ2-3, with 10 bases fitting TRBD2. Losses at the gene ends were 0 bases for V and 4 bases for J; bases not matched to a gene: 8. Germline V gene data show CDR1 as SGHRS and CDR2 as YFSETQ. This CDR3 has 17 residues.

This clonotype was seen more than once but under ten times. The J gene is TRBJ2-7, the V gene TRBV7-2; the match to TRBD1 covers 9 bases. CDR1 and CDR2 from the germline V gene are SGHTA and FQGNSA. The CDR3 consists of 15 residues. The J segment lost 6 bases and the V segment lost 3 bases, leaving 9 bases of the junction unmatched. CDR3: CASSFYAGTGSEQYF. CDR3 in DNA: TGTGCCAGCAGCTTTTACGCCGGGACAGGGTCCGAGCAGTACTTC.

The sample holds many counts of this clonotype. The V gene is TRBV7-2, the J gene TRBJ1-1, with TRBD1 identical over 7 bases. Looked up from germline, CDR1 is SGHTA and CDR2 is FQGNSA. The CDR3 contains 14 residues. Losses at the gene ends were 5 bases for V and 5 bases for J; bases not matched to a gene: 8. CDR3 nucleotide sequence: TGTGCCAGCAGCCAACGACAGGGTTGGACTGAAGCTTTCTTT. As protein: CASSQRQGWTEAFF.

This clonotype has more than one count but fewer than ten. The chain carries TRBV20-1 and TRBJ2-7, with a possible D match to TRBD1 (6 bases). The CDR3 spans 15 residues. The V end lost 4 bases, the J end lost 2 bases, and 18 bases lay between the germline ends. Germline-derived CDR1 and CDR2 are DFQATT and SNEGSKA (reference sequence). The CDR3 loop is CSANRQALGPYEQYF. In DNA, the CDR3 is TGCAGTGCTAACAGACAGGCTCTAGGTCCCTACGAGCAGTACTTC.

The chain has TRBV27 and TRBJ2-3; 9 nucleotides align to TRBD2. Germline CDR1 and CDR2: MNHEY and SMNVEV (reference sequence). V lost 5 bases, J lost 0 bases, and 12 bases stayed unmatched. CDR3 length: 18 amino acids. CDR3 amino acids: CASSPVSGSVGSTDTQYF. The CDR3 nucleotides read TGTGCCAGCAGTCCGGTTAGCGGGAGCGTGGGTAGCACAGATACGCAGTATTTT.

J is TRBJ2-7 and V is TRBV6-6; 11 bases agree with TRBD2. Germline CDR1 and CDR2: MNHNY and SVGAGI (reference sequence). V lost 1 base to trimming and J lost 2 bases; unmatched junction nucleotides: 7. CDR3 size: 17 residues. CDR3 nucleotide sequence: TGTGCCAGCAGTTACTTAGCGGGAGGGACCCAGGCCTACGAGCAGTACGTC. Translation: CASSYLAGGTQAYEQYV.

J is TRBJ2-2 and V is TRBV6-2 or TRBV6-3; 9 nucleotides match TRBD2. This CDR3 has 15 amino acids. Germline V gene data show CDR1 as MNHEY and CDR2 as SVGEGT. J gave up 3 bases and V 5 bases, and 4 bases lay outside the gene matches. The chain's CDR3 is CASSLAGRDTGELFF. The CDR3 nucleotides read TGTGCCAGCAGTCTAGCGGGAAGAGACACCGGGGAGCTGTTTTTT.

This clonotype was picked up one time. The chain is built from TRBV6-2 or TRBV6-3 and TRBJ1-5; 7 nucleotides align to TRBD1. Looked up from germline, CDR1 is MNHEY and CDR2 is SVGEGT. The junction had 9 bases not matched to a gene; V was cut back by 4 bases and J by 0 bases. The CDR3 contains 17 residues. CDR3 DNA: TGTGCCAGCAGTTCCACCGGACAGGACTATAGCAATCAGCCCCAGCATTTT. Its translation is CASSSTGQDYSNQPQHF.

The CDR3 DNA sequence: TGTGCCAGCTCACCACTCATGTCGGGAGGGATTGGGAATCAGCCCCAGCATTTT. This translates into CASSPLMSGGIGNQPQHF. The chain combines TRBV18 with TRBJ1-5; D is uncertain. This CDR3 has 18 amino acids. Germline CDR1 is KGHSH and CDR2 is LQKENI. The V and J ends lost 1 base and 4 bases respectively, with 20 bases between them.

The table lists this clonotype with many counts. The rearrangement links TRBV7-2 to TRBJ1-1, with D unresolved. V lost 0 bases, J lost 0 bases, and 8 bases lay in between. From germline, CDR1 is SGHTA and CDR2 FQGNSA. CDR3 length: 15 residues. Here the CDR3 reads CASSLAPDLNTEAFF. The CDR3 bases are TGTGCCAGCAGCTTAGCGCCCGATTTGAACACTGAAGCTTTCTTT.

The CDR3 sequence is CASSVGGLASGTGELFF. CDR3 bases: TGTGCCAGCAGCGTAGGGGGACTAGCTAGCGGCACCGGGGAGCTGTTTTTT. This chain joins TRBV9 and TRBJ2-2; 9 bases agree with TRBD2. CDR1 SGDLS and CDR2 YYNGEE come from the germline V gene. The CDR3 has 17 residues. J was trimmed by 4 bases and V by 0 bases; bases with no gene match: 7.

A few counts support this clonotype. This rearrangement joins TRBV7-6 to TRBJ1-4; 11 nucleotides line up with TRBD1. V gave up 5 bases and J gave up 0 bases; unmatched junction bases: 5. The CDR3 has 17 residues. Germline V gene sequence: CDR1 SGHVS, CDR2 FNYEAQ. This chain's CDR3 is CASSLGQGAATNEKLFF. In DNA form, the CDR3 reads TGTGCCAGCAGCCTAGGACAGGGGGCTGCAACTAATGAAAAACTGTTTTTT.

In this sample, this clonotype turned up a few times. The CDR3 DNA reads as TGTGCCAGCAAGGGTGGAAGAAGGAACTATGACTATGGCTACACCTTC. The encoded protein is CASKGGRRNYDYGYTF. This chain uses TRBV12-3 or TRBV12-4 with TRBJ1-2, with D unclear. The CDR3 sequence is 16 residues long. Trimming stripped 7 bases from V and 3 bases from J, with 21 bases between.

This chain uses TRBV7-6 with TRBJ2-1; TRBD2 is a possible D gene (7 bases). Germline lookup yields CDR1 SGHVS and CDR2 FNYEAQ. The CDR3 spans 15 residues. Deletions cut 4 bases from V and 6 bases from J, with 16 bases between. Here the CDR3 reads CASSSGPGEGNEQFF. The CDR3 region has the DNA TGTGCCAGCAGCTCCGGGCCAGGGGAGGGCAATGAGCAGTTCTTC.

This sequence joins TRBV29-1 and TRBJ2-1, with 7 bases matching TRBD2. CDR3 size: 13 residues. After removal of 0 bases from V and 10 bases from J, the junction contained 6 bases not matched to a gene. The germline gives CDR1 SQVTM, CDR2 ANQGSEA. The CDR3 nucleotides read TGCAGCGTTGAAGATCTTATGGGGGGGGAGCAGTTCTTC. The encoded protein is CSVEDLMGGEQFF.

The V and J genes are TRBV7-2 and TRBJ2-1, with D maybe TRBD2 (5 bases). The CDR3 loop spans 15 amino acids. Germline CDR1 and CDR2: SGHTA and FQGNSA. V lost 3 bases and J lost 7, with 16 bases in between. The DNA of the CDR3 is TGTGCCAGCAGCTTTAGGGCGGGTGCAGTTAATGAGCAGTTCTTC. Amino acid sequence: CASSFRAGAVNEQFF.